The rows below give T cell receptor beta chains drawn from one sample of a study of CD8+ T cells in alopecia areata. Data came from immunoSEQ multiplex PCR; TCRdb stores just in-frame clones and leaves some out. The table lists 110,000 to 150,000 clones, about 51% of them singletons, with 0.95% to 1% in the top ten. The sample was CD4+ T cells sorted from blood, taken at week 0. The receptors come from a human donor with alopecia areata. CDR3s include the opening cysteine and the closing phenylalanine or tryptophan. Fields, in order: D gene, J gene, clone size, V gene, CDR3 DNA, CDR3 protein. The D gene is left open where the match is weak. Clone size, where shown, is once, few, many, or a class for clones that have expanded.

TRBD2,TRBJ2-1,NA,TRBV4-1,TGTGCCAGCTTCTCTGACGCTAGCGGGCATGACAATGAGCAGTTCTTC,CASFSDASGHDNEQFF
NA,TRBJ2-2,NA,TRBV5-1,TGCGCCAGCAGCGGGGGTCAACGGGCCGGGGAGCTGTTTTTT,CASSGGQRAGELFF
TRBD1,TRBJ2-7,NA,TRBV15,TGTGCCACCAGCAGAGTTGGGACAGCTGACTACGAGCAGTACTTC,CATSRVGTADYEQYF
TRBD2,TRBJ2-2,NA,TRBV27,TGTGCCAGCAGTACCTCCGGGACTAGCGGGATCGGGGAGCTGTTTTTT,CASSTSGTSGIGELFF
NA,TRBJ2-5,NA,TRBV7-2,TGTGCCAGCAGCTTAGGGCCCGCCGAGACCCAGTACTTC,CASSLGPAETQYF
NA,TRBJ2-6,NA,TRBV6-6,TGTGCCAGCAGTCGGACAGACTCTGGGGCCAACGTCCTGACTTTC,CASSRTDSGANVLTF
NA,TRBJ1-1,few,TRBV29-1,TGCAGCGTTGGCACTGAAGCTTTCTTT,CSVGTEAFF
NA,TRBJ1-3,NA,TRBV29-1,TGCAGCGTTGAGCCCTTGCGGTCTGGAAACACCATATATTTT,CSVEPLRSGNTIYF
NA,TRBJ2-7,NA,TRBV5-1,TGCGCCAGCAGCTTATCTCATCTTTTGGACGAGCAGTACTTC,CASSLSHLLDEQYF
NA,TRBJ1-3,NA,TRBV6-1,TGTGCCAGCAGTGCTCGGGGGGGACTCGGAAACACCATATATTTT,CASSARGGLGNTIYF
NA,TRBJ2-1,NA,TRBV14,TGTGCCAGCAGCCAAGATGACATGGAGCAGTTCTTC,CASSQDDMEQFF
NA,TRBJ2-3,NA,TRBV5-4,TGTGCCAGCAGCCCCACTAGCAGGGGGGATGATACGCAGTATTTT,CASSPTSRGDDTQYF
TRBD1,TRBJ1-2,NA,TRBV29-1,TGCAGCGTTGAAAGTCCTGGACAGGGATCCGATGGCTACACCTTC,CSVESPGQGSDGYTF
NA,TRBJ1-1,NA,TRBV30,TGTGCCTGGAGTTCTGGAGGGCCGAACACTGAAGCTTTCTTT,CAWSSGGPNTEAFF
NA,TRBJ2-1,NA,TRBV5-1,TGCGCCAGCAGCCCAACAGGGTACAATGAGCAGTTCTTC,CASSPTGYNEQFF
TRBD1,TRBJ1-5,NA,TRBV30,TGTGCCTGGAGTGGGGGACAGGGCGACAATCAGCCCCAGCATTTT,CAWSGGQGDNQPQHF
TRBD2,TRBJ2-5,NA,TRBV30,TGTGCCTGGAGTCGTTCCGGGACTAGCGGGAGAGGGGAAGAGACCCAGTACTTC,CAWSRSGTSGRGEETQYF
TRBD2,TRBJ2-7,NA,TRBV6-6,TGTGCCAGCACCGTACTAGCGGGAGCTCGCTACGAGCAGTACTTC,CASTVLAGARYEQYF
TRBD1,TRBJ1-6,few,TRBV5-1,TGCGCCAGCAGCTCCGGACAGGGAAATTCACCCCTCCACTTT,CASSSGQGNSPLHF
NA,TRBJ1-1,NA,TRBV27,TGTGCCAGCAGTTTTTATTTCTCCACTGAAGCTTTCTTT,CASSFYFSTEAFF
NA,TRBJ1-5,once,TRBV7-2,TGTGCCAGCAGCTTAGATGGGGGGGAAGGGACCCAGCATTTT,CASSLDGGEGTQHF
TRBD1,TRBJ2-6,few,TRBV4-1,TGCGCCAGCAGCCCGACAGGGGGCAGCAGTTCTGGGGCCAACGTCCTGACTTTC,CASSPTGGSSSGANVLTF
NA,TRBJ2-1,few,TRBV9,TGTGCCAGCAGCGTAGATGGGGGGAGAACCTACAATGAGCAGTTCTTC,CASSVDGGRTYNEQFF
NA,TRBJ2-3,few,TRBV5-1,TGCGCCAGCAGCTTGGGGGTGACAGTCAGGAGCACAGATACGCAGTATTTT,CASSLGVTVRSTDTQYF
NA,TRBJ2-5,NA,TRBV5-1,TGCGCCAGCAGCTCGGAACCTCCCCCCGCAAGTTTGACCCAGTACTTC,CASSSEPPPASLTQYF
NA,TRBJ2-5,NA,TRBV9,TGTGCCAGCAGCGTAGGACAGTTAGGCGGGACCCAGTACTTC,CASSVGQLGGTQYF
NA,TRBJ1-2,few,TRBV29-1,TGCAGCGTTGAAGCGGACAGAGCCTATGGCTACACCTTC,CSVEADRAYGYTF
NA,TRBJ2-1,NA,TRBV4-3,TGCGCCAGCAGCCAAGCGGGGGACTCCTACAATGAGCAGTTCTTC,CASSQAGDSYNEQFF
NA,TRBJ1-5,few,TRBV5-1,TGCGCCAGCAGTCCGGACGGATATAGCAATCAGCCCCAGCATTTT,CASSPDGYSNQPQHF
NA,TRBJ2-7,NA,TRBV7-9,TGTGCCAGCAGCCCTTACAGCGTCTCCTACGAGCAGTACTTC,CASSPYSVSYEQYF
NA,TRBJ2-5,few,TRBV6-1,TGTGCCAGCAGTGGGCATGCAGGGCAGACCTTCAAGGGGACCCAGTACTTC,CASSGHAGQTFKGTQYF
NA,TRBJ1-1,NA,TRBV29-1,TGCAGCGTTGATAGGGGGAACACTGAAGCTTTCTTT,CSVDRGNTEAFF
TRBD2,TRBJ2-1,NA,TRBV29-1,TGCAGCGTTAAGGGACTAGCGGGAAACGGGCTCTACAATGAGCAGTTCTTC,CSVKGLAGNGLYNEQFF
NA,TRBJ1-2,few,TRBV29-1,TGCAGCGTTGTTGTTGCGACAGATGGCTACACCTTC,CSVVVATDGYTF
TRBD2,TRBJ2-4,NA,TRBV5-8,TGTGCCAGCAGACCCGGGGTAGCGGGAGGTAACATTCAGTACTTC,CASRPGVAGGNIQYF
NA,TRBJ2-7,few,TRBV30,TGTGCCTGGAGCCGGGGGATTTCCTACGAGCAGTACTTC,CAWSRGISYEQYF
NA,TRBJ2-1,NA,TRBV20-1,TGCAGTGCTAGAGAGGACCCTGAGCAGTTCTTC,CSAREDPEQFF
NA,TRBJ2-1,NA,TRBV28,TGTGCCAGCAGGCCCCAGGGGAGCTCCTACAATGAGCAGTTCTTC,CASRPQGSSYNEQFF
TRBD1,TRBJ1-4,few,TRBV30,TGTGCCTGGACGACGGCCAGGGGGCATGAAAAACTGTTTTTT,CAWTTARGHEKLFF
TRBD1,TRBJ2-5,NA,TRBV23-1,TGCGCCAGCCTACCAGGACAGGGGCCCTCCGGACTACTCCTCCAAGAGACCCAGTACTTC,CASLPGQGPSGLLLQETQYF